This T cell receptor (beta chain) was captured in a study of identical twins. General study findings and limits: Sequences that were beta out-of-frame showed weaker excess twin sharing. Out-of-frame alpha sequences that twins shared showed excess low generation probability. Memory repertoires showed no such pattern, whereas abundant cord blood beta clonotypes carried fewer insertions.

Template switching introduced a universal primer site, and the cDNA bore unique molecular identifiers. TCRdb recomputed calls from the 5' RACE reads with MiXCR, one row per CDR3 protein. This sample carries under 350,000 distinct CDR3 sequences, less than 9.5% of them seen once, and the ten largest clones take about 7.1%. A remark on this clonotype: Antigen: not known.

The germline V gene has CDR1 SGHRS and CDR2 YFSETQ. V lost 3 bases to trimming and J lost 0 bases, with 10 bases between them. This CDR3 is built from 15 residues. This same sample was also taken into another study, of yellow fever vaccine responses in identical twins.

V usage is TRBV5-1 and J usage is TRBJ2-1; the D is unclear. This clonotype was sampled from a woman aged 18-29 years in good health. Specimen: CD8+ T cells sorted from blood. In nucleotides, the CDR3 is TGCGCCAGCAGCTCATATAGAAGCTCCTACAATGAGCAGTTCTTC. This sequence encodes CASSSYRSSYNEQFF.